This TCR beta chain was sequenced during a study of beta chain features in type 1 diabetes. Study observations and caveats: Type 1 diabetes patients had VDJ junctions that carried fewer insertions and more deletions. Cells with high TCR expression could be over-represented by cDNA sequencing.

Markers CD45RO/CCR7/CD25/CD127/CD95/CD27 served to sort CD4+ naive, central memory, regulatory and stem cell-like memory cells. Reverse transcription of all isolated RNA meant that expressed TCRB transcripts were sequenced. TCRdb's copy holds only in-frame clones and misses some; the assay was immunoSEQ multiplex PCR. The repertoire holds around 99,000 clones, with 30% to 40% as singletons. Trimming removed 7 bases at V and 8 bases at J, with 15 bases between. Germline CDR1 is MDHEN and CDR2 is SYDVKM. The length of the CDR3 is 13 residues. This clone was detected a few times. What it recognizes is unknown.

The chain recombines TRBV28 with TRBJ1-3, with no clear D. This clonotype was obtained from a woman younger than 30 in good health. The specimen sequenced was stem cell memory CD4+ T cells from blood. The CDR3 here is CASIPGVEYTIYF. The CDR3 nucleotides read TGTGCCAGCATCCCCGGGGTCGAATACACCATATATTTT.